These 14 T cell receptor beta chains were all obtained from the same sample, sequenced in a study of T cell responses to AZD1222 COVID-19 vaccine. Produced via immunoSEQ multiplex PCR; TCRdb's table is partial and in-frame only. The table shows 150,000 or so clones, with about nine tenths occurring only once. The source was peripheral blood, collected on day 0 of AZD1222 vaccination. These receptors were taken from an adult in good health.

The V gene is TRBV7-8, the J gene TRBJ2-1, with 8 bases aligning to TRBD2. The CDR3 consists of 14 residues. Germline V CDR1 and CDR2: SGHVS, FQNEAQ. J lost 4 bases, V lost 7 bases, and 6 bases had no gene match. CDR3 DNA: TGTGCCAGCAATTCAGCGGGGGAATACAATGAGCAGTTCTTC. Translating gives CASNSAGEYNEQFF.

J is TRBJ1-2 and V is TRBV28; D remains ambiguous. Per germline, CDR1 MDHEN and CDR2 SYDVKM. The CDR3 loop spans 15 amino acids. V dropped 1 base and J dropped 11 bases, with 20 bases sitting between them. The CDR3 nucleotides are TGTGCCAGCAGTTTATACGGAGGCCCCACATCGGGGTACACCTTC. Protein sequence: CASSLYGGPTSGYTF.

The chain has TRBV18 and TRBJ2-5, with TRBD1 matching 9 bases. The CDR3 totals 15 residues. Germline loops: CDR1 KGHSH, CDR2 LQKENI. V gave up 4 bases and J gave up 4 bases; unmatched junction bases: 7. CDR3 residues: CASSRIRDRAETQYF. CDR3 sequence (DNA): TGTGCCAGCTCACGAATCCGGGACAGGGCAGAGACCCAGTACTTC.

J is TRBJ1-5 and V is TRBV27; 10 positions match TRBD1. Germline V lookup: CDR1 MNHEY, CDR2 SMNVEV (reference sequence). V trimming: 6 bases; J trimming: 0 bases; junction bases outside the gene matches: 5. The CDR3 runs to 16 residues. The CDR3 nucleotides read TGTGCCAGCAGGACAGGGGGCAGGTATAGCAATCAGCCCCAGCATTTT. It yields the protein CASRTGGRYSNQPQHF.

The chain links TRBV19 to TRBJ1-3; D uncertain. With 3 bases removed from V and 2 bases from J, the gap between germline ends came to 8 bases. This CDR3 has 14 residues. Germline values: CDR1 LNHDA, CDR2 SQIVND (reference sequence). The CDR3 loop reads CASSIRGTGNTIYF. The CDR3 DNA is TGTGCCAGTAGTATCCGGGGAACTGGAAACACCATATATTTT.

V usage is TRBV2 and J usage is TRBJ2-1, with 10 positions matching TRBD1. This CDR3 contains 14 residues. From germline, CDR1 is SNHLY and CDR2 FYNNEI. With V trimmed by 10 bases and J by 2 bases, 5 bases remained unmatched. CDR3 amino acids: CATRTGGAYNEQFF. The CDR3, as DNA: TGTGCCACCCGGACAGGGGGAGCCTACAATGAGCAGTTCTTC.

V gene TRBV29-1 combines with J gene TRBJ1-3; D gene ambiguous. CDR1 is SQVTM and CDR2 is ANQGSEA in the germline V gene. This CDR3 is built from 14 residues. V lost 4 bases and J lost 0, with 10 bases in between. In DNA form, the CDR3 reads TGCAGCGTTGTCCTTCCCAGCTCTGGAAACACCATATATTTT. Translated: CSVVLPSSGNTIYF.

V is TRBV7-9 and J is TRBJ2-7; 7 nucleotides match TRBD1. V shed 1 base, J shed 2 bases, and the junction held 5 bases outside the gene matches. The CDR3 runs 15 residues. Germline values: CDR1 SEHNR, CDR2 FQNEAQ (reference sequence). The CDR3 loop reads CASSLDRDRAYEQYF. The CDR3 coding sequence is TGTGCCAGCAGCTTAGATAGGGACAGAGCCTACGAGCAGTACTTC.

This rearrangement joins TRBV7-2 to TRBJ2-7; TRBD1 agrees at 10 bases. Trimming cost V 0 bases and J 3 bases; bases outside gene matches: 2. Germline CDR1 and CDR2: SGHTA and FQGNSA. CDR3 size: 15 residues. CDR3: CASSLARDRGYEQYF. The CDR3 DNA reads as TGTGCCAGCAGCTTAGCCCGGGACAGGGGCTACGAGCAGTACTTC. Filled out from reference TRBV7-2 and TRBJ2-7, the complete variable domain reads GAGVSQSPSNKVTEKGKDVELRCDPISGHTALYWYRQSLGQGLEFLIYFQGNSAPDKSGLPSDRFSAERTGGSVSTLTIQRTQQEDSAVYLCASSLARDRGYEQYFGPGTRLTVT.

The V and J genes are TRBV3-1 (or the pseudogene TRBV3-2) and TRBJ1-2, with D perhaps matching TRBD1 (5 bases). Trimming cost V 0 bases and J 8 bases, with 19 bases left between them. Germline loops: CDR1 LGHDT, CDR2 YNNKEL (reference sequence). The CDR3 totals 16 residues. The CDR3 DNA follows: TGTGCCAGCAGCCAAGATATGACAGTAAGGGCCCGAGGCTACACCTTC. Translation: CASSQDMTVRARGYTF.

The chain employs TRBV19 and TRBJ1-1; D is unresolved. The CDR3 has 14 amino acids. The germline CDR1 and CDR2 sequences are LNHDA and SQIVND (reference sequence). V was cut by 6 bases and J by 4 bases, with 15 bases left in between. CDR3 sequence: CASSETAPGTEAFF. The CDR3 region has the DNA TGTGCCAGTAGCGAAACAGCCCCGGGCACTGAAGCTTTCTTT.

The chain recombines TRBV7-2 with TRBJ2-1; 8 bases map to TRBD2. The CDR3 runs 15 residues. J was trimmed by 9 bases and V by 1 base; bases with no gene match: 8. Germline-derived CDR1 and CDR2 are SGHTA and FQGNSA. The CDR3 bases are TGTGCCAGCAGCTTAGAAGTAGCGGGATGGGGTGAGCAGTTCTTC. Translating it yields CASSLEVAGWGEQFF.

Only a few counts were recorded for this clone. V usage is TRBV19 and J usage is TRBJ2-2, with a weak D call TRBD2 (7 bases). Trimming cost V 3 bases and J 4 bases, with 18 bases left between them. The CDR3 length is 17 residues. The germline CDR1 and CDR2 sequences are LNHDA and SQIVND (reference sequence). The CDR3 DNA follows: TGTGCCAGTAGTATCGGTGGGGGCGGGAGTGGCACCGGGGAGCTGTTTTTT. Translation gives CASSIGGGGSGTGELFF. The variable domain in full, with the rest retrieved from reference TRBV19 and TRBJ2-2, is DGGITQSPKYLFRKEGQNVTLSCEQNLNHDAMYWYRQDPGQGLRLIYYSQIVNDFQKGDIAEGYSVSREKKESFPLTVTSAQKNPTAFYLCASSIGGGGSGTGELFFGEGSRLTVL.

CDR3 nucleotides: TGCGCCAGCAGCCAAGATTCGCCTTCTAATGAAAAACTGTTTTTT. Its translation is CASSQDSPSNEKLFF. The chain is built from TRBV4-1 and TRBJ1-4; D not certain. Trimming cost V 0 bases and J 3 bases, with 8 bases left between them. CDR3 size: 15 residues. Germline CDR1 is MGHRA and CDR2 is YSYEKL.